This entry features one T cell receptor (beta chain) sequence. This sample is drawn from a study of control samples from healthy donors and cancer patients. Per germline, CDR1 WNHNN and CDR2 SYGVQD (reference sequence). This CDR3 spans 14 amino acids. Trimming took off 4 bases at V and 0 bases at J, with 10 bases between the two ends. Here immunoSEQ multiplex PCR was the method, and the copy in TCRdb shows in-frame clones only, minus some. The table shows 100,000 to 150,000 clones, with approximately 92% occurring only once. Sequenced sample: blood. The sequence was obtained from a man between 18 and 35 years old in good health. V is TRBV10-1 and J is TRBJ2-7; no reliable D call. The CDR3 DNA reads TGCGCCAGCAGTGCAGGCGAGAGCTCCTACGAGCAGTACTTC. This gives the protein CASSAGESSYEQYF.